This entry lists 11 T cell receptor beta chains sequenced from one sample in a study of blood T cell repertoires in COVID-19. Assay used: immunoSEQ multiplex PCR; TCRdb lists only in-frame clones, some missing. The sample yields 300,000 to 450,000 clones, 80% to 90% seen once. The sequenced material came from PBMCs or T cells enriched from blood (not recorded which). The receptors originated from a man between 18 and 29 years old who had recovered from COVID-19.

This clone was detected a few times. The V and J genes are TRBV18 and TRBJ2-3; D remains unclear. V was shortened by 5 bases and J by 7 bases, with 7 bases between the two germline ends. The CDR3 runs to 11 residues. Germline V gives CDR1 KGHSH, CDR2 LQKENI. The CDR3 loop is CASSSDNTQYF. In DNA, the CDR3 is TGTGCCAGCTCATCAGACAATACGCAGTATTTT.

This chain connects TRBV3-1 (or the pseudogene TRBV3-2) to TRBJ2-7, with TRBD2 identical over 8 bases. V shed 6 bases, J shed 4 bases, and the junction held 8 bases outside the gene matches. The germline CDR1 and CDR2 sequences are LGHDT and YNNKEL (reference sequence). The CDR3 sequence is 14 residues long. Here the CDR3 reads CASRRSGSPYEQYF. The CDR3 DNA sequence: TGTGCCAGCAGACGGAGCGGGAGCCCATACGAGCAGTACTTC.

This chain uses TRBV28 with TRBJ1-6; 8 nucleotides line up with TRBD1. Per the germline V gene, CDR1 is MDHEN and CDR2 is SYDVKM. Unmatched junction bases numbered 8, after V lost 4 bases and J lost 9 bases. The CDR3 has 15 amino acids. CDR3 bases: TGTGCCAGCAGTTCGGGACAGGTATTAGGTTCACCCCTCCACTTT. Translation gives CASSSGQVLGSPLHF.

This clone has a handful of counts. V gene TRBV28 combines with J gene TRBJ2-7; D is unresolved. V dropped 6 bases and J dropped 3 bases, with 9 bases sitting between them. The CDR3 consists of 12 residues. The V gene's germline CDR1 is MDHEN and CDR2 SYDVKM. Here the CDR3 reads CASRPGFYEQYF. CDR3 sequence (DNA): TGTGCCAGCAGACCAGGATTCTACGAGCAGTACTTC.

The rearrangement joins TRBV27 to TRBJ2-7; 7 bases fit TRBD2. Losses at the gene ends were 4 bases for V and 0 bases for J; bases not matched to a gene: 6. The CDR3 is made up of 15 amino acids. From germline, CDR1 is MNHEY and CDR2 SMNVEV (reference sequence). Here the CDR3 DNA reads TGTGCCAGCAGTTACAAGAGCGGGGTCTCCTACGAGCAGTACTTC. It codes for CASSYKSGVSYEQYF.

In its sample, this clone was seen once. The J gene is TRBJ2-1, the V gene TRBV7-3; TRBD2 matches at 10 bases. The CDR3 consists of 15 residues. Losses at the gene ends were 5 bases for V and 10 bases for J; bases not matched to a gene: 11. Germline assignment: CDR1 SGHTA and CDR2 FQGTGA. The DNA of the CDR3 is TGTGCCAGCAGCCAAGGGCTAGCGGGAGCTGGAGAGCAGTTCTTC. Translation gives CASSQGLAGAGEQFF.

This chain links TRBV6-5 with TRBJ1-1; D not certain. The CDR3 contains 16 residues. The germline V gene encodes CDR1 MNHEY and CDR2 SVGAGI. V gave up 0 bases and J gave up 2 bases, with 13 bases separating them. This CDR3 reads CASSYSVGEGNTEAFF. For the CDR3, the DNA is TGTGCCAGCAGTTACTCGGTCGGGGAGGGAAACACTGAAGCTTTCTTT.

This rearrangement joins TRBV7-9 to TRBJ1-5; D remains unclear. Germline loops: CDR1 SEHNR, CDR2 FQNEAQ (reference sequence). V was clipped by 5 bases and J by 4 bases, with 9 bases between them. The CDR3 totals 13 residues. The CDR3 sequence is CASSIQTNQPQHF. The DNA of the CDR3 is TGTGCCAGCAGCATACAAACAAATCAGCCCCAGCATTTT.

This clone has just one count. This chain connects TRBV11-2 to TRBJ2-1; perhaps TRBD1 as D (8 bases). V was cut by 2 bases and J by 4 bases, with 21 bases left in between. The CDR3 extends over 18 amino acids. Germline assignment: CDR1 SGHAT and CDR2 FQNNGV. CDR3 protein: CASSLFKLQGGLYNEQFF. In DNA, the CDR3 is TGTGCCAGCAGCTTATTCAAGTTACAGGGGGGACTATACAATGAGCAGTTCTTC.

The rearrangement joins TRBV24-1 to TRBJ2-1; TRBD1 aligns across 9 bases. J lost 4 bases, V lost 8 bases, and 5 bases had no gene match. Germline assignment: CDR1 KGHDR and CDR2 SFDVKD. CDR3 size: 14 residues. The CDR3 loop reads CATTDRGDYNEQFF. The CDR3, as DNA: TGTGCCACCACCGACAGGGGGGATTACAATGAGCAGTTCTTC.

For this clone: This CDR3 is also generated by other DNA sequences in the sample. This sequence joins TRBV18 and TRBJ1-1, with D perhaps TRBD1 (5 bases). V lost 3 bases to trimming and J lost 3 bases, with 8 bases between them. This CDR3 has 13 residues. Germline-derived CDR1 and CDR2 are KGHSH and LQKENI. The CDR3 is CASSPSRDTEAFF. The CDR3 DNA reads TGTGCCAGCTCACCTTCCAGGGACACTGAAGCTTTCTTT.